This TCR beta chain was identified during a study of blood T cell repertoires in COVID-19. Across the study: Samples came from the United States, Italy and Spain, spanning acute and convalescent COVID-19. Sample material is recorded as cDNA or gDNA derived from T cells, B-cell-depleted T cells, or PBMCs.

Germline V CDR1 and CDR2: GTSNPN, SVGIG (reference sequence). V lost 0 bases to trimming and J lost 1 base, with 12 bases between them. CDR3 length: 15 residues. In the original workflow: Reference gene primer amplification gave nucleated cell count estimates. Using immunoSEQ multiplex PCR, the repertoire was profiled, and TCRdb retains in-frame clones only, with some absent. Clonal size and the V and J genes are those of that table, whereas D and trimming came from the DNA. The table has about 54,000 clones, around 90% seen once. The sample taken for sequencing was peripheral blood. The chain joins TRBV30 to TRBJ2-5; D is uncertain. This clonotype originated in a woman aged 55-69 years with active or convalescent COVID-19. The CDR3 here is CAWSVIDTPQETQYF. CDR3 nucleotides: TGTGCCTGGAGTGTAATTGACACCCCCCAAGAGACCCAGTACTTC.